The 10 T cell receptor beta chains reported below all come from one sample, sequenced in a study of glioma-infiltrating T cells after dendritic cell vaccination. Time point denoted: after dendritic cell vaccination, including at tumor progression/relapse. Using immunoSEQ multiplex PCR, the repertoire was profiled, and TCRdb retains in-frame clones only, with some absent. The sample records some 90,000 clones, roughly 77% being singletons. Sequenced material: blood, taken after dendritic cell vaccination. These receptors all stem from a human donor with glioblastoma.

The chain joins TRBV18 to TRBJ1-2; tentative D call: TRBD1 (5 bases). Trimming pared 0 bases from V and 9 bases from J, leaving 17 bases between. CDR1 is KGHSH, CDR2 LQKENI, per germline. The CDR3 sequence is 15 residues long. Here the CDR3 reads CASSPPGGGRASYTF. The CDR3 DNA follows: TGTGCCAGCTCACCACCGGGGGGTGGTCGGGCGAGCTACACCTTC. Filled out from reference TRBV18 and TRBJ1-2, the complete variable domain reads NAGVMQNPRHLVRRRGQEARLRCSPMKGHSHVYWYRQLPEEGLKFMVYLQKENIIDESGMPKERFSAEFPKEGPSILRIQQVVRGDSAAYFCASSPPGGGRASYTFGSGTRLTVV.

V gene TRBV15 combines with J gene TRBJ2-7; D call uncertain. Germline V gene sequence: CDR1 LNHNV, CDR2 YYDKDF (reference sequence). Trimming pared 0 bases from V and 1 base from J, leaving 7 bases between. The CDR3 is 14 residues long. The CDR3 is CATSRDEASYEQYF. CDR3 sequence (DNA): TGTGCCACCAGCAGAGATGAGGCGTCCTACGAGCAGTACTTC.

Turning to this clone: An end of the junction differs from the germline gene, which may be a read error. This chain uses TRBV7-9 with TRBJ1-2, with D perhaps TRBD1 (6 bases). The CDR3 has 15 amino acids. Germline CDR1 and CDR2: SEHNR and FQNEAQ (reference sequence). CDR3 DNA: TGTGCCAGCAGCTTTCTTGGACAGACTAAATATGGCTACACCTTC. Residues: CASSFLGQTKYGYTF.

CDR3 amino acids: CASSLTRALTLSGNTIYF. CDR3 DNA: TGTGCCAGCAGCTTAACCAGGGCCTTAACGCTCTCTGGAAACACCATATATTTT. The chain links TRBV11-2 to TRBJ1-3; D might be TRBD1 (5 bases). Germline V gene sequence: CDR1 SGHAT, CDR2 FQNNGV. Trimming took 2 bases from V and 0 from J, leaving 17 bases between them. The CDR3 runs 18 residues.

V usage is TRBV6-1 and J usage is TRBJ1-3, with 11 positions matching TRBD1. V shed 2 bases and J 4 bases; nucleotides not matched to a gene: 4. CDR1 MNHNS and CDR2 SASEGT come from the germline V gene. The CDR3 length is 16 residues. The CDR3 loop reads CASSEPGQGGGNTIYF. CDR3 DNA sequence: TGTGCCAGCAGTGAACCGGGACAGGGGGGCGGAAACACCATATATTTT.

This chain connects TRBV2 to TRBJ1-5; TRBD1 matches 7 bases. The junction had 4 bases not matched to a gene; V was cut back by 5 bases and J by 0 bases. Germline V gene data show CDR1 as SNHLY and CDR2 as FYNNEI. The CDR3 runs 15 residues. The chain's CDR3 is CASSRDSYSNQPQHF. Here the CDR3 DNA reads TGTGCCAGCAGTCGGGACAGCTATAGCAATCAGCCCCAGCATTTT.

The rearrangement joins TRBV7-3 to TRBJ2-1, with 8 bases matching TRBD2. The length of the CDR3 is 18 residues. V gave up 6 bases and J gave up 3 bases; unmatched junction bases: 16. Germline V gives CDR1 SGHTA, CDR2 FQGTGA. CDR3 residues: CASRPIGGAGAGYNEQFF. The CDR3 region has the DNA TGTGCCAGCAGACCTATCGGGGGAGCGGGAGCCGGCTACAATGAGCAGTTCTTC.

This chain links TRBV14 with TRBJ2-2; 7 bases match TRBD2. Germline CDR1 and CDR2: SGHDN and FVKESK. The V and J ends lost 4 bases and 3 bases, in that order; junction bases with no gene match: 8. The CDR3 has 16 amino acids. In DNA form, the CDR3 reads TGTGCCAGCAGCCGAGACGGGGGGATCTACACCGGGGAGCTGTTTTTT. It codes for CASSRDGGIYTGELFF.

For the CDR3, the DNA is TGTGCCAGCAGTTTCAGTCTAGCGGGGAGCACAGATACGCAGTATTTT. Amino acid sequence: CASSFSLAGSTDTQYF. V usage is TRBV27 and J usage is TRBJ2-3, with TRBD2 identical over 9 bases. With 3 bases clipped from V and 0 bases from J, the junction kept 4 bases outside the gene matches. Germline values: CDR1 MNHEY, CDR2 SMNVEV (reference sequence). The CDR3 covers 16 residues.

The chain uses TRBV5-6 and TRBJ1-3, with 9 bases identical to TRBD1. This CDR3 is built from 16 residues. Germline CDR1 and CDR2: SGHDT and YYEEEE. J lost 4 bases, V lost 2 bases, and 7 bases had no gene match. The CDR3 region has the DNA TGTGCCAGCAGCTTCGGACACAGGGGGCTGGGAAACACCATATATTTT. Translating gives CASSFGHRGLGNTIYF.